This T cell receptor (beta chain) was sequenced during a study of T cells in Graves' hyperthyroidism and ophthalmopathy. This CDR3 region has 14 residues. Germline-derived CDR1 and CDR2 are DFQATT and SNEGSKA (reference sequence). With V trimmed by 6 bases and J by 2 bases, 10 bases remained unmatched. RNA transcripts served as the template for amplifying TCR beta CDR3 regions. Primed by the HTBI set, a first-round RT-PCR was run on the TCR CDR3. TCRdb itself ran the multiplex PCR reads through MiXCR, one entry per CDR3 protein. The sample shows a few hundred thousand distinct CDR3 sequences, approximately 15% of them seen only once. The sample holds many counts of this clonotype.

The V call is TRBV20-1, the J call TRBJ2-7; the match to TRBD2 covers 7 bases. This receptor was identified in a woman aged 25 to 39 with Graves' hyperthyroidism. Material for sequencing was blood. The CDR3, as DNA: TGCAGTGCGTCACTAGCGTCCTCGGCCTACGAGCAGTACTTC. Its protein is CSASLASSAYEQYF.